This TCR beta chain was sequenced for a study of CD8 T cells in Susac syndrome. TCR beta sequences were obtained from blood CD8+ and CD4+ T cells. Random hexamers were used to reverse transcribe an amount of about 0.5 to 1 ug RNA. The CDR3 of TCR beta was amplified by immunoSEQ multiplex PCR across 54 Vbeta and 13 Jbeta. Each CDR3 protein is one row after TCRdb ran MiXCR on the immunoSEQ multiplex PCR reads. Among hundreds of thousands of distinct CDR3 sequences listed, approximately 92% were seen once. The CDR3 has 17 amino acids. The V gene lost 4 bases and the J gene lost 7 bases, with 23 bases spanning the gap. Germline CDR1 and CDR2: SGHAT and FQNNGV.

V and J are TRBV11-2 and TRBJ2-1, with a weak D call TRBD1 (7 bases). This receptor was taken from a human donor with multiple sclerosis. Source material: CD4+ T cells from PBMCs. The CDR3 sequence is CASSSGGWAGRGNEQFF. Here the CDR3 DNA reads TGTGCCAGCAGCTCAGGGGGGTGGGCAGGGAGAGGAAATGAGCAGTTCTTC. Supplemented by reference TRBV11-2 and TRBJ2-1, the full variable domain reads EAGVAQSPRYKIIEKRQSVAFWCNPISGHATLYWYQQILGQGPKLLIQFQNNGVVDDSQLPKDRFSAERLKGVDSTLKIQPAKLEDSAVYLCASSSGGWAGRGNEQFFGPGTRLTVL.